The 22 T cell receptor beta chains below were found in one sample sequenced in a study of blood T cell repertoires in COVID-19. Clones were sequenced by immunoSEQ multiplex PCR, and TCRdb holds only the in-frame ones, with some missing. The data contain approximately 68,000 clones, about 81% of them singletons. The specimen was peripheral blood. All receptors derive from a human donor in a cohort sampled during active COVID-19.

This clone was observed a handful of times. The rearrangement links TRBV6-1 to TRBJ2-7, with a tentative D call TRBD2 (6 bases). The CDR3 runs to 15 residues. The V and J ends lost 2 bases and 2 bases respectively, with 13 bases between them. The germline gives CDR1 MNHNS, CDR2 SASEGT. This CDR3 is CASSEYGGTPYEQYF. CDR3 coding DNA: TGTGCCAGCAGTGAATATGGAGGGACTCCCTACGAGCAGTACTTC.

V gene TRBV12-5 combines with J gene TRBJ2-5; D ambiguous. Germline CDR1 LGHNT, CDR2 FRNRAP. Trimming cost V 3 bases and J 5 bases, with 4 bases left between them. CDR3 length: 11 amino acids. The CDR3 protein is CASGFGETQYF. The DNA for the CDR3 is TGTGCTAGTGGTTTCGGGGAGACCCAGTACTTC.

In this sample, this clone turned up a few times. The V call is TRBV4-3, the J call TRBJ2-5; D is undetermined. This CDR3 has 14 amino acids. The V end lost 1 base, the J end lost 7 bases, and 13 bases lay between the germline ends. Per germline, CDR1 LGHNA and CDR2 YSLEER. The CDR3 sequence is CASSQALATGTQYF. The CDR3 nucleotides are TGCGCCAGCAGCCAAGCGCTCGCGACGGGGACCCAGTACTTC.

The chain has TRBV6-5 and TRBJ1-2, with no clear D. This CDR3 has 12 amino acids. CDR1 is MNHEY, CDR2 SVGAGI, per germline. Trimming left V 7 bases short and J 8 bases short, with 14 bases between. In nucleotides, the CDR3 is TGTGCCAGCACCCAAAGATGGCGGGGCTACACCTTC. Translation gives CASTQRWRGYTF.

CDR3 loop: CASSRTSGRTNTGELFF. The DNA for the CDR3 is TGTGCCAGCAGCCGGACTAGCGGGAGGACGAACACCGGGGAGCTGTTTTTT. The chain is built from TRBV5-6 and TRBJ2-2, with TRBD2 matching 14 bases. This CDR3 is built from 17 residues. From germline, CDR1 is SGHDT and CDR2 YYEEEE. Trimming cost V 4 bases and J 0 bases; bases outside gene matches: 2.

V is TRBV10-3 and J is TRBJ2-7; 8 bases are a match to TRBD1. The V gene end was trimmed by 4 bases and the J gene end by 0 bases; junction bases not matched to a gene: 2. The germline V gene encodes CDR1 ENHRY and CDR2 SYGVKD. The CDR3 spans 14 residues. The CDR3 nucleotides are TGTGCCATCAGTGGGGGACAGGTCTCCTACGAGCAGTACTTC. It specifies CAISGGQVSYEQYF.

The rearrangement uses TRBV5-8 and TRBJ2-3; 7 positions agree with TRBD1. Germline assignment: CDR1 SGHTS and CDR2 YDEGEE. The CDR3 has 16 residues. V shed 0 bases, J shed 2 bases, and the junction held 6 bases outside the gene matches. The CDR3 DNA reads TGTGCCAGCAGCTTGGGGACAGGCCTAGCCACAGATACGCAGTATTTT. It codes for CASSLGTGLATDTQYF.

Remarks on this clone: The junction shows a germline mismatch at one end, possibly a read error. V gene TRBV7-2 combines with J gene TRBJ2-1; 7 bases are a match to TRBD2. CDR1 is SGHTA, CDR2 FQGNSA, per germline. CDR3 size: 14 residues. The CDR3 DNA follows: TGTGCCAGCAGCATAGATTTAGCTTGGCGGGAGTGGGTCTTC. It encodes CASSIDLAWREWVF.

The V gene is TRBV5-6, the J gene TRBJ2-1, with a tentative D call TRBD2 (6 bases). The germline gives CDR1 SGHDT, CDR2 YYEEEE. The V and J ends lost 0 bases and 8 bases respectively, with 12 bases between them. The CDR3 is 14 residues long. The CDR3 DNA sequence: TGTGCCAGCAGCTTGGGGGGTGGAGGGGATGAGCAGTTCTTC. It yields the protein CASSLGGGGDEQFF.

This sequence joins TRBV25-1 and TRBJ2-3; no reliable D call. The V and J ends lost 6 bases and 0 bases respectively, with 4 bases between them. The CDR3 has 12 amino acids. Looked up from germline, CDR1 is MGHDK and CDR2 is SYGVNS. In DNA, the CDR3 is TGTGCCAGCAGCCCTAGCACAGATACGCAGTATTTT. This sequence encodes CASSPSTDTQYF.

The chain joins TRBV28 to TRBJ2-7; 7 bases fit TRBD2. CDR1 is MDHEN, CDR2 SYDVKM, per germline. After removal of 6 bases from V and 10 bases from J, the junction contained 18 bases not matched to a gene. This CDR3 has 15 residues. The CDR3 nucleotides are TGTGCCAGCAGCACTACCCGCCGACTAGCCGGCCCCCAGTACTTC. Translated: CASSTTRRLAGPQYF.

This clone came up once. V is TRBV6-1 and J is TRBJ2-7, with 7 bases matching TRBD2. V was clipped by 1 base and J by 1 base; unmatched bases: 4. Germline-derived CDR1 and CDR2 are MNHNS and SASEGT. This CDR3 has 15 amino acids. The CDR3 protein is CASSEVGGSSYEQYF. In DNA, the CDR3 is TGTGCCAGCAGTGAAGTGGGCGGGAGTTCCTACGAGCAGTACTTC.

J is TRBJ1-4 and V is TRBV6-6; D is unclear. The CDR3 extends over 14 amino acids. Per the germline V gene, CDR1 is MNHNY and CDR2 is SVGAGI (reference sequence). V gave up 8 bases and J gave up 8 bases, with 18 bases separating them. This chain's CDR3 is CASAYRVYGEKLFF. In DNA, the CDR3 is TGTGCCAGCGCATATCGGGTTTATGGAGAAAAACTGTTTTTT.

The chain joins TRBV5-4 to TRBJ2-1; 11 positions agree with TRBD2. The CDR3 covers 15 residues. Per the germline V gene, CDR1 is SGHNT and CDR2 is YYREEE (reference sequence). The V segment lost 0 bases and the J segment 7 bases; nucleotides outside the gene matches: 3. CDR3: CASSLVAGGRNEQFF. The CDR3 DNA sequence: TGTGCCAGCAGCTTGGTAGCGGGGGGGCGGAATGAGCAGTTCTTC.

Only a few counts were recorded for this clone. Germline and junction disagree at one end, which may indicate a read error. The CDR3 is CATRQTVGRESYGQYF. DNA of the CDR3: TGTGCCACCCGACAGACCGTCGGGCGGGAGTCGTACGGGCAGTACTTC. V is TRBV19 and J is TRBJ2-7; TRBD2 matches 7 bases. Per germline, CDR1 LNHDA and CDR2 SQIVND (reference sequence). CDR3 length equals 16 residues.

The chain has TRBV6-1 and TRBJ2-5, with D perhaps TRBD1 (6 bases). CDR3 length: 16 amino acids. The germline V gene has CDR1 MNHNS and CDR2 SASEGT. V was trimmed by 3 bases and J by 5 bases, leaving 19 bases between them. CDR3 DNA: TGTGCCAGCAGTGAGGGGGCCGTGAGGGTTGGGGAGACCCAGTACTTC. This sequence encodes CASSEGAVRVGETQYF.

The chain links TRBV7-9 to TRBJ2-1, with a weak D call TRBD2 (5 bases). Trimming removed 5 bases from V and 10 bases from J, with 18 bases in between. Per germline, CDR1 SEHNR and CDR2 FQNEAQ (reference sequence). The length of the CDR3 is 14 residues. CDR3 residues: CASSPPVGSEEQFF. DNA for the CDR3: TGTGCCAGCAGCCCCCCGGTAGGTAGCGAGGAGCAGTTCTTC.

The rearrangement links TRBV18 to TRBJ2-1; TRBD1 aligns across 10 bases. Germline V lookup: CDR1 KGHSH, CDR2 LQKENI. Trimming at V came to 3 bases and at J to 7 bases, leaving 3 bases not matched to a gene. This CDR3 has 14 amino acids. The CDR3 region is CASSPGQGRNEQFF. In DNA form, the CDR3 reads TGTGCCAGCTCACCGGGACAGGGGAGGAATGAGCAGTTCTTC.

The CDR3 is CASSPTGNTEAFF. The CDR3 DNA is TGTGCCAGCAGCCCCACGGGGAACACTGAAGCTTTCTTT. This chain links TRBV11-2 with TRBJ1-1; no firm D call. V dropped 5 bases and J dropped 1 base, with 8 bases sitting between them. This CDR3 has 13 residues. Germline CDR1 reads SGHAT; CDR2 reads FQNNGV.

The genes are TRBV2 and TRBJ2-2, with D uncertain. The CDR3 is 17 amino acids. The germline V and J ends were trimmed by 1 base and 3 bases, with 15 bases remaining between them. Germline values: CDR1 SNHLY, CDR2 FYNNEI. The chain's CDR3 is CASSEEAESRYTGELFF. DNA of the CDR3: TGTGCCAGCAGTGAAGAGGCGGAGTCCCGCTACACCGGGGAGCTGTTTTTT.

The J gene is TRBJ2-7, the V gene TRBV28; D not certain. The CDR3 has 11 residues. Germline loops: CDR1 MDHEN, CDR2 SYDVKM. V was cut by 6 bases and J by 3 bases, with 6 bases left in between. CDR3 bases: TGTGCCAGCAGGGAGAGCTACGAGCAGTACTTC. Amino acid sequence: CASRESYEQYF. Variable domain in full (rest from reference TRBV28 and TRBJ2-7): DVKVTQSSRYLVKRTGEKVFLECVQDMDHENMFWYRQDPGLGLRLIYFSYDVKMKEKGDIPEGYSVSREKKERFSLILESASTNQTSMYLCASRESYEQYFGPGTRLTVT.

The rearrangement uses TRBV7-2 and TRBJ2-3; 9 nucleotides match TRBD2. V was clipped by 7 bases and J by 6 bases; unmatched bases: 14. Germline loops: CDR1 SGHTA, CDR2 FQGNSA. The CDR3 covers 16 residues. The CDR3 region has the DNA TGTGCCAGCATTGCGCAGGCGGGAGGGCCGGGTGATACGCAGTATTTT. Translated: CASIAQAGGPGDTQYF.